The clone carrying this T cell receptor (beta chain) was picked up one time. Clones were read by immunoSEQ multiplex PCR, and TCRdb kept only the in-frame ones, dropping some. This sample yields under 95,000 clones, of which around 94% are seen a single time; about 0.25% belongs to the top ten. Trimming at V came to 2 bases and at J to 3 bases, leaving 5 bases not matched to a gene. In germline, CDR1 is MGHRA, CDR2 YSYEKL. This CDR3 has 15 residues. The sample is drawn from a study of technical replicates of blood from four donors. The sequenced material came from T cells isolated from PBMCs. This receptor was taken from a human donor in good health. The chain links TRBV4-1 to TRBJ2-7; 9 bases align to TRBD2. The CDR3 bases are TGCGCCAGCAGCCAACCAATAGCGGGAGTCTACGAGCAGTACTTC. This codes for CASSQPIAGVYEQYF.